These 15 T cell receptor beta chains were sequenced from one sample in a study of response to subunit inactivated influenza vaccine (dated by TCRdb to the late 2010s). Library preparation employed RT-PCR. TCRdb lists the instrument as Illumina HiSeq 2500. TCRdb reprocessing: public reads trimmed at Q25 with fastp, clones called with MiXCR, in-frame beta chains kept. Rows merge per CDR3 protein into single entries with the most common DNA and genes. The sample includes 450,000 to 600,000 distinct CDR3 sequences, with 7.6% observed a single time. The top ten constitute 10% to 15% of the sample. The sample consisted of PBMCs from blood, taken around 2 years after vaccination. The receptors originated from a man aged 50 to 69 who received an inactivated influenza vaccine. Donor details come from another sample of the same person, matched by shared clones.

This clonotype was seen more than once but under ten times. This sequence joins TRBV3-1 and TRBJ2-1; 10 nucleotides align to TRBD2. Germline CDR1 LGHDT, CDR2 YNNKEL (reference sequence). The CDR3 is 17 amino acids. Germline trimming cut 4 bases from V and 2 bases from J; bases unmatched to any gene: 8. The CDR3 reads CASSRRLAGDPYNEQFF. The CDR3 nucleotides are TGTGCCAGCAGCCGCAGACTAGCGGGTGACCCCTACAATGAGCAGTTCTTC.

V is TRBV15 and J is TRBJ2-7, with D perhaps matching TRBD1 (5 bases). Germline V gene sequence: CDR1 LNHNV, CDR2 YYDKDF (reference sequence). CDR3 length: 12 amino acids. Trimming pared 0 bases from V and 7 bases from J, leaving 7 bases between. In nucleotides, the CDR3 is TGTGCCACCAGCAGAGAATGGACAGAGCAGTACTTC. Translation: CATSREWTEQYF. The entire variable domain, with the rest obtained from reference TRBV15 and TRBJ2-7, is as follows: DAMVIQNPRYQVTQFGKPVTLSCSQTLNHNVMYWYQQKSSQAPKLLFHYYDKDFNNEADTPDNFQSRRPNTSFCFLDIRSPGLGDTAMYLCATSREWTEQYFGPGTRLTVT.

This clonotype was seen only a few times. DNA of the CDR3: TGCGCCAGCAGCCAGAGACCAGACGGCAATCAGCCCCAGCATTTT. Translated: CASSQRPDGNQPQHF. The chain is built from TRBV4-1 and TRBJ1-5; the D is unclear. Trimming took off 3 bases at V and 2 bases at J, with 11 bases between the two ends. The CDR3 is made up of 15 amino acids. Germline CDR1 MGHRA, CDR2 YSYEKL.

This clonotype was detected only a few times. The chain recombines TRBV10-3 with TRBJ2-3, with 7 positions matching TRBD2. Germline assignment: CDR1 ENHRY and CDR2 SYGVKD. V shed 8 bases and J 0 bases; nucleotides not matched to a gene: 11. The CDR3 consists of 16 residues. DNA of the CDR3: TGTGCCATCGCTGGTCGACTAGCCGCTAGCACAGATACGCAGTATTTT. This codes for CAIAGRLAASTDTQYF.

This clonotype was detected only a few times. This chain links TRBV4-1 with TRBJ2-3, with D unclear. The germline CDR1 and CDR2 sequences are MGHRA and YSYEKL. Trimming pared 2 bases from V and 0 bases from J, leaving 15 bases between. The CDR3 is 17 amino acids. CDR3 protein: CASSQYAGSSSTDTQYF. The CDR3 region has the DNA TGCGCCAGCAGCCAATATGCAGGATCCTCTAGCACAGATACGCAGTATTTT.

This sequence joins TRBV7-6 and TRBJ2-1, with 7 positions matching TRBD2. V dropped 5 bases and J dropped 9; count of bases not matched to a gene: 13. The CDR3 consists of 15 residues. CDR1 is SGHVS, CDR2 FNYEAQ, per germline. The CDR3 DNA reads TGTGCCAGCAGCCCTAGGGGCGGGAGTATTGGTGAGCAGTTCTTC. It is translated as CASSPRGGSIGEQFF.

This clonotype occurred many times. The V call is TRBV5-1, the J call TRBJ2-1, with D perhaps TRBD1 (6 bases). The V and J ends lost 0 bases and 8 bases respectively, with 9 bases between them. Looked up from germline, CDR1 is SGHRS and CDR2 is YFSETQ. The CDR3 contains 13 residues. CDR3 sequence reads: CASSLGTGYEQFF. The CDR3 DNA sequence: TGCGCCAGCAGCTTGGGTACAGGGTATGAGCAGTTCTTC. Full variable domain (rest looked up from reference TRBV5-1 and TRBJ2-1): KAGVTQTPRYLIKTRGQQVTLSCSPISGHRSVSWYQQTPGQGLQFLFEYFSETQRNKGNFPGRFSGRQFSNSRSEMNVSTLELGDSALYLCASSLGTGYEQFFGPGTRLTVL.

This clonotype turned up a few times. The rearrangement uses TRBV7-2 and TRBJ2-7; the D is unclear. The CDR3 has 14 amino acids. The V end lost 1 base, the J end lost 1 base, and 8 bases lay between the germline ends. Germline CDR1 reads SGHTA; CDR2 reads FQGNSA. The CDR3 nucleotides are TGTGCCAGCAGCTTAGACGCGGCATCCTACGAGCAGTACTTC. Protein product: CASSLDAASYEQYF.

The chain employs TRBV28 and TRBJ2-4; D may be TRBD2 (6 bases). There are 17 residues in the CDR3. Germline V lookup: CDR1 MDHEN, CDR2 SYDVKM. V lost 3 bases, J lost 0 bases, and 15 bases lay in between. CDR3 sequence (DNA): TGTGCCAGCAGTTTGGCGGGGACCTCCTTAGCCAAAAACATTCAGTACTTC. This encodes CASSLAGTSLAKNIQYF.

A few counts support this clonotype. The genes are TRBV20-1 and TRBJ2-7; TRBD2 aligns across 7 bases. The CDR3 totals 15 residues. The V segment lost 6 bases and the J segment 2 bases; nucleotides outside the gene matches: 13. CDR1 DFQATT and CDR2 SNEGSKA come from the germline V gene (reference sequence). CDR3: CSAIPPTGGPYEQYF. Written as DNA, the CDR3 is TGCAGTGCCATCCCTCCTACGGGAGGACCCTACGAGCAGTACTTC.

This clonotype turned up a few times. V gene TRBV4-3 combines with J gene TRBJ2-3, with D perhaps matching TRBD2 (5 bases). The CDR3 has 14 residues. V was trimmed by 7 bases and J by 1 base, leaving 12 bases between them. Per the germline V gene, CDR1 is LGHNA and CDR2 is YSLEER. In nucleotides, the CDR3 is TGCGCCAGCAACCGAGGGCAAGGCACAGATACGCAGTATTTT. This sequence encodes CASNRGQGTDTQYF.

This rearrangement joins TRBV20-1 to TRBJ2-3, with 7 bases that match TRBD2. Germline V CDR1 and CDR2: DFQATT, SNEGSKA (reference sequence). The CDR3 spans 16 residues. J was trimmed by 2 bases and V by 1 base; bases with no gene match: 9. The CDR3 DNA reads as TGCAGTGCTAGAGGTATTCATCGGGGGGACACAGATACGCAGTATTTT. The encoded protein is CSARGIHRGDTDTQYF.

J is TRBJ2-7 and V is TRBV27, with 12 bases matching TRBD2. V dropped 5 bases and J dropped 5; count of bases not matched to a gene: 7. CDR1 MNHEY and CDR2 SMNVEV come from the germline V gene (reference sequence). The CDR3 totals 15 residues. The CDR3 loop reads CASSPLAGGPNEQYF. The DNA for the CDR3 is TGTGCCAGCAGTCCCCTAGCGGGAGGGCCAAACGAGCAGTACTTC.

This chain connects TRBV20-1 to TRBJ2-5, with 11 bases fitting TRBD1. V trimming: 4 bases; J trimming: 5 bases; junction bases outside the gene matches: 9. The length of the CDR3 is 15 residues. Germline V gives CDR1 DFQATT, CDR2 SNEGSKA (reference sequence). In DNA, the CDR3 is TGCAGTGCTAACCGGGACAGGGGGTCTCAGGAGACCCAGTACTTC. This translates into CSANRDRGSQETQYF.

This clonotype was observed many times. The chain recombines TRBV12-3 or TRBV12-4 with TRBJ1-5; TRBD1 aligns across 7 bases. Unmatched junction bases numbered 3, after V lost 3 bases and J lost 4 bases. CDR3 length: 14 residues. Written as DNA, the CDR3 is TGTGCCAGCAGTTTTTCACAGGGGAATCAGCCCCAGCATTTT. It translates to CASSFSQGNQPQHF.